This T cell receptor (beta chain) came from a study of blood T cell repertoires in COVID-19. Study in general: Samples representing acute and convalescent COVID-19 were sourced from the United States, Italy and Spain. PBMCs, B-cell-depleted T cells, or T cells provided the cDNA or gDNA that made up the material.

Per the study methods: Amplification from reference gene primers served as the basis for estimated nucleated cell counts. This table comes from immunoSEQ multiplex PCR, and its TCRdb copy is limited to in-frame clones, with some not included. That table supplies the V and J calls and clone size; D and trimming were determined from the DNA. Of over 55,000 clones detected, 80% to 90% appear once; the ten largest clones hold around 7.9%. This CDR3 region has 13 residues. V was pared by 3 bases and J by 8 bases, with 13 bases between. Germline loops: CDR1 MNHEY, CDR2 SMNVEV (reference sequence). Input material: peripheral blood. The chain has TRBV27 and TRBJ1-1; D gene ambiguous. The sequence derives from a man aged 45 to 65 with active COVID-19. Here the CDR3 reads CASSFRATAEAFF. The CDR3 DNA is TGTGCCAGCAGTTTTCGTGCAACAGCAGAAGCTTTCTTT.